This TCR beta chain was identified during a study of shared clonotypes between healthy human individuals (dated by TCRdb to the early 2020s). Regarding the study in general: A couple of women and a few men aged 18 to 49 years were included in the cohort. Libraries were prepared and TCR repertoires were sequenced by different laboratories using diverse techniques, in order to increase sequencing depth and limit assay-specific biases. Each donor's leukapheresis produced roughly between roughly 0.85 and 9.5 billion PBMCs. For each donor, CD4 naive and CD4 memory were each run on three plates, CD8 naive on two plates, and CD8 memory on one plate. Blood TCR repertoires of roughly 5 healthy adults were deeply sequenced to estimate repertoire size and the extent of clonotype sharing between individuals. Findings and caveats that apply to the study as a whole: Naive subsets generally had larger estimated clonotype richness than memory subsets. Compared with non-shared clonotypes, the clonotypes found in all four sorted-subset donors had higher generation probabilities. Even with the large sequencing depth, rarefaction of the sorted-subset datasets indicated that sequencing was incomplete. Sampling was limited to blood, and TCR repertoires in tissue likely differ from TCR repertoires in blood. Because the study included only a small number of donors, the genetic and exposure-history diversity represented was limited. Across several donors, around 5.4% of naive CD4, roughly 3.8% of naive CD8, about 2.3% of memory CD4, and under 0.45% of memory CD8 clonotypes were shared. Pairwise subsampling indicated that sequencing depth was expected to affect the degree of clonotype sharing among donors.

CD8 naive samples consisted of CD45RO-negative cells that were positively selected for CCR7, yielding a CD45RA+CCR7+ population without TemRA cells. The donors were healthy, HIV-negative adults with no recently reported acute infections or vaccinations. All donors were Caucasian adults living in Nashville, Tennessee, USA. Blood was obtained by leukapheresis, after which PBMCs were separated by Ficoll-Histopaque density gradient centrifugation and cryopreserved in liquid nitrogen vapor phase. Analytical flow cytometry was used to check the purity and quantity of every magnetically sorted T cell population. Genomic DNA was isolated from each sorted fraction and quantified by UV absorbance on a Nanodrop 2000c. Remarks on this clone: What antigen it recognizes has not been identified. Base qualities are missing; no much larger clone stands one base away.

Using the deep immunoSEQ assay, TCR CDR3 regions were amplified from genomic DNA by multiplex PCR. Extracted genomic DNA from each cell subset was spread evenly across all wells of several immunoSEQ 96-well plates, with each plate serving as a replicate. Each replicate PCR for sorted subsets received about 180 ng genomic DNA, equal to about 30,000 T cell genomes. Purified libraries were quantified with a Qubit 3.0 fluorometer, sized on a Bioanalyzer 2100, and re-quantified with the KAPA Library Quantification kit. Every immunoSEQ 96-well plate was sequenced on a dedicated single-read 150-cycle Illumina NextSeq 550 flow cell. In the paper's pipeline: Because the immunoSEQ output held only junctional sequences and lacked quality scores, the filtering could not match the filtering applied to full-length reads. Sequences were annotated with PyIR, a Python wrapper for IgBLAST v1.9, using IMGT germline references to assign V/J genes and CDR3. Any read was removed if the V/J assignment was weak (E-value above 1e-6), the CDR3 was missing, or the read contained stop codons, out-of-frame junctions, or ambiguous translated residues. A V3J clonotype was defined by an identical inferred V gene, J gene, and CDR3 amino acid sequence. Percentage overlap between repertoires was computed as shared unique clonotypes divided by the size of the smaller repertoire. RTK rarefaction, the Chao1 estimator, and Recon v2.1 estimates of unobserved clonotypes were used to assess repertoire richness. Generation probabilities were computed with OLGA for all TCRbeta clonotypes obtained by the gDNA method from four donors. TCRdb limited this immuneACCESS table to in-frame rearrangements with V and J called. A share of clones is missing; checked studies link under half to unresolved V genes, and the rest is unexplained. V and J calls and clone size are those listed in that table; D and trimming were worked out from the DNA. The sample data list roughly 810,000 clones, and about 96% of these were observed just once. Of the sample, less than 0.3% is held by the ten largest clones.

The CDR3 covers 15 residues, taking in both the cysteine and the phenylalanine. Of the read, only the CDR3 DNA is kept; its 45 bases are in frame from base 1. From the germline V gene, CDR1 is SGHAT and CDR2 is FQNNGV. V is trimmed back by 4 bases and J by 0 bases, and the junction contains 1 base that no gene match accounts for. The material sequenced was naive CD8+ T cells sorted from blood. The cell subset or site label, read with the paper, signifies: CD45RA+CCR7+. This clonotype originated in a young man in good health. Recombination linked TRBV11-2 to TRBJ2-7; 12 bases in the middle match TRBD2. CDR3 loop: CASSWTSGNSYEQYF. The nucleotide sequence reads as follows: TGTGCCAGCAGCTGGACTAGCGGGAACTCCTACGAGCAGTACTTC.